These 21 T cell receptor beta chains came from one sample sequenced in a study of T cell repertoires in cytomegalovirus infection. TCRdb reanalysed the reads using MiXCR and keeps one entry per CDR3 protein. The table records 300,000 to 400,000 distinct CDR3 sequences, almost 30% of them present only once. These receptors' antigens are unknown. The sequencing used cultured PBMCs, collected from culture after CMV antigen stimulation. The receptors come from a human donor in good health (CMV status not recorded). Some clones in this sample may be carry-over from other donors' samples.

In its sample, this clonotype was seen a few times. The genes are TRBV19 and TRBJ1-4; D remains unclear. V was shortened by 7 bases and J by 5 bases, with 14 bases between the two germline ends. There are 14 residues in the CDR3. CDR1 LNHDA and CDR2 SQIVND come from the germline V gene (reference sequence). This CDR3 reads CASTSFGVNEKLFF. In nucleotides, the CDR3 is TGTGCCAGTACCTCTTTCGGGGTAAATGAAAAACTGTTTTTT.

The chain couples TRBV5-3 to TRBJ2-3, with 9 nucleotides matching TRBD2. TRBV5-3 is assigned to the ORF class and has an uncertain function. Trimming took 8 bases from V and 6 from J; bases not matched to a gene: 10. CDR3 length equals 14 residues. The CDR3 nucleotides read TGTGCCAGCAGGACGGCTAGCGGGAAGGATACGCAGTATTTT. This sequence encodes CASRTASGKDTQYF.

CDR3 in amino acids: CASGRGGNYNEQFF. In DNA form, the CDR3 reads TGTGCCAGCGGTAGGGGGGGGAACTACAATGAGCAGTTCTTC. This chain uses TRBV25-1 with TRBJ2-1, with D possibly TRBD2 on 7 matching bases. V lost 8 bases and J lost 3, with 14 bases in between. The CDR3 is made up of 14 amino acids. CDR1 and CDR2 (germline): MGHDK, SYGVNS.

This clonotype occurred many times. V is TRBV29-1 and J is TRBJ2-7; D gene ambiguous. CDR1 and CDR2 from the germline V gene are SQVTM and ANQGSEA. V was cut by 2 bases and J by 2 bases, with 10 bases left in between. This CDR3 comprises 13 residues. The CDR3 nucleotides are TGCAGCGTTGAATTCCCCAAGACCTACGAGCAGTACTTC. Its protein product is CSVEFPKTYEQYF.

This clonotype has ten or more counts. The V call is TRBV27, the J call TRBJ1-1; tentatively, D is TRBD1 (6 bases). The CDR3 spans 21 residues. V was pared by 5 bases and J by 0 bases, with 31 bases between. The germline V gene encodes CDR1 MNHEY and CDR2 SMNVEV (reference sequence). The CDR3 sequence: CASSPWFRGGLVNDMNTEAFF. CDR3 DNA sequence: TGTGCCAGCAGTCCCTGGTTCAGGGGAGGACTGGTAAACGACATGAACACTGAAGCTTTCTTT.

This clonotype was recorded many times. This CDR3 reads CASGLVTGPTNQPQHF. DNA for the CDR3: TGTGCTAGTGGTTTGGTAACCGGCCCTACCAATCAGCCCCAGCATTTT. The V call is TRBV12-5, the J call TRBJ1-5; D is unclear. The V and J ends lost 0 bases and 3 bases respectively, with 12 bases between them. CDR1 and CDR2 from the germline V gene are LGHNT and FRNRAP. The CDR3 has 16 residues.

This clonotype has just one count. The J gene is TRBJ2-1, the V gene TRBV6-2 or TRBV6-3, with D possibly matching TRBD1 (6 bases). CDR3 length: 12 amino acids. CDR1 and CDR2 from the germline V gene are MNHEY and SVGEGT. Trimming cost V 7 bases and J 8 bases, with 12 bases left between them. The CDR3 is CASNRRGYEQFF. CDR3 coding DNA: TGTGCCAGCAATCGAAGGGGGTATGAGCAGTTCTTC.

This clonotype appeared many times. The chain combines TRBV6-1 with TRBJ2-1; D not certain. CDR3 length: 14 residues. Germline-derived CDR1 and CDR2 are MNHNS and SASEGT. V gave up 7 bases and J gave up 6 bases, with 16 bases separating them. The CDR3 nucleotides read TGTGCCAGCACCTTTTGGTCCTCGGGCAATGAGCAGTTCTTC. This encodes CASTFWSSGNEQFF.

There are a few counts of this clonotype. CDR3 amino acids: CASSYFEGGETQYF. CDR3 DNA sequence: TGTGCCAGCAGTTACTTCGAGGGGGGAGAGACCCAGTACTTC. V gene TRBV6-5 combines with J gene TRBJ2-5; tentatively, D is TRBD1 or TRBD2 (6 bases each). Germline CDR1 reads MNHEY; CDR2 reads SVGAGI. The CDR3 is made up of 14 amino acids. The V end was cut by 1 base, the J end by 4 bases, with 10 bases between.

This clonotype occurred a few times. The chain employs TRBV27 and TRBJ2-1; weak D call: TRBD1 (5 bases). This CDR3 contains 15 residues. Germline CDR1 reads MNHEY; CDR2 reads SMNVEV (reference sequence). The V and J ends lost 3 bases and 4 bases respectively, with 13 bases between them. The CDR3 nucleotides read TGTGCCAGCAGTTTCAGTCAGGGATTATACAATGAGCAGTTCTTC. Its protein is CASSFSQGLYNEQFF.

This clonotype was observed at least ten times. J is TRBJ2-1 and V is TRBV7-8, with 10 bases identical to TRBD2. CDR3 length equals 16 residues. The germline CDR1 and CDR2 sequences are SGHVS and FQNEAQ. V was pared by 4 bases and J by 2 bases, with 5 bases of the junction left unmatched. CDR3 in amino acids: CASSWKLAGTYNEQFF. CDR3 coding DNA: TGTGCCAGCAGCTGGAAACTAGCGGGAACCTACAATGAGCAGTTCTTC.

The DNA of the CDR3 is TGCAGCGTTGGACAGCCGAGCTCTGGAAACACCATATATTTT. Translating gives CSVGQPSSGNTIYF. V is TRBV29-1 and J is TRBJ1-3, with a weak D call TRBD1 (5 bases). Germline values: CDR1 SQVTM, CDR2 ANQGSEA. This CDR3 is built from 14 residues. Between the trimmed V and J ends, which lost 4 bases and 0 bases, there was a span of 10 bases. Full variable domain (rest looked up from reference TRBV29-1 and TRBJ1-3): SAVISQKPSRDICQRGTSLTIQCQVDSQVTMMFWYRQQPGQSLTLIATANQGSEATYESGFVIDKFPISRPNLTFSTLTVSNMSPEDSSIYLCSVGQPSSGNTIYFGEGSWLTVV.

In its sample, this clonotype was seen a few times. The chain joins TRBV20-1 to TRBJ1-1; 11 positions agree with TRBD1. Germline-derived CDR1 and CDR2 are DFQATT and SNEGSKA (reference sequence). The CDR3 contains 17 residues. Losses at the gene ends were 1 base for V and 6 bases for J; bases not matched to a gene: 13. The CDR3 coding sequence is TGCAGTGCTAGAGGAGGACAGGGGGCGATTCGAAGCGCTGAAGCTTTCTTT. Amino acid sequence: CSARGGQGAIRSAEAFF.

The V gene is TRBV20-1, the J gene TRBJ2-6; D remains unclear. V was cut by 6 bases and J by 0 bases, with 9 bases left in between. This CDR3 has 14 amino acids. Germline loops: CDR1 DFQATT, CDR2 SNEGSKA (reference sequence). CDR3 amino acids: CSAPLSSGANVLTF. CDR3 DNA sequence: TGCAGTGCCCCCTTAAGCTCTGGGGCCAACGTCCTGACTTTC.

V usage is TRBV6-1 and J usage is TRBJ1-4, with a tentative D call TRBD1 (6 bases). V was clipped by 11 bases and J by 4 bases, with 20 bases between them. Germline CDR1 MNHNS, CDR2 SASEGT. The CDR3 covers 15 residues. The CDR3 region has the DNA TGTGCCGGATCGCAAGGACAGTCCTTTAATGAAAAACTGTTTTTT. As protein: CAGSQGQSFNEKLFF.

The table lists this clonotype with many counts. The junction departs from germline at one end; a sequencing error may be responsible. The V and J genes are TRBV7-7 and TRBJ2-7, with D hard to call. Germline CDR1 is SSHAT and CDR2 is FNYEAQ (reference sequence). This CDR3 is built from 15 residues. This chain's CDR3 is CASRSTTRRPYEQYF. The CDR3 region has the DNA TGTGCTAGCAGGTCAACAACGAGAAGACCTTACGAGCAGTACTTC.

The gene calls are TRBV7-9 and TRBJ1-1; D gene ambiguous. This CDR3 has 13 residues. Per the germline V gene, CDR1 is SEHNR and CDR2 is FQNEAQ (reference sequence). The V gene lost 4 bases and the J gene lost 7 bases, with 13 bases spanning the gap. The CDR3 DNA reads as TGTGCCAGCAGCTCCTCAAGGTCGGATGAAGCTTTCTTT. Its translation: CASSSSRSDEAFF.

This clonotype was recorded once. This chain uses TRBV6-2 or TRBV6-3 with TRBJ2-7; D may be TRBD1 or TRBD2 (5 bases each). From germline, CDR1 is MNHEY and CDR2 SVGEGT. The V end lost 6 bases, the J end lost 7 bases, and 22 bases lay between the germline ends. The length of the CDR3 is 15 residues. CDR3 DNA sequence: TGTGCCAGCAGCCCCCGAAGTCGAGGGGAAAGGGAGCAGTACTTC. It encodes CASSPRSRGEREQYF.

In this sample, this clonotype turned up a few times. The V gene is TRBV10-3, the J gene TRBJ2-3; D is possibly TRBD1 or TRBD2 (5 bases each). From germline, CDR1 is ENHRY and CDR2 SYGVKD. V gave up 3 bases and J gave up 1 base, with 14 bases separating them. The CDR3 has 16 residues. The CDR3 DNA reads TGTGCCATCAGTGACTCCTCCGGGGCGGGCACAGATACGCAGTATTTT. The encoded protein is CAISDSSGAGTDTQYF.

This clonotype has a handful of counts. The chain has TRBV6-1 and TRBJ1-5, with a tentative D call TRBD1 (6 bases). V gave up 5 bases and J gave up 5 bases, with 19 bases separating them. Germline assignment: CDR1 MNHNS and CDR2 SASEGT. The CDR3 contains 16 residues. The CDR3 DNA sequence: TGTGCCAGCAGTTCCTTCGGACAGTTGTCAGATCAGCCCCAGCATTTT. It yields the protein CASSSFGQLSDQPQHF.

This clonotype has more than one count but fewer than ten. J is TRBJ1-2 and V is TRBV27; D is uncertain. CDR1 and CDR2 (germline): MNHEY, SMNVEV (reference sequence). This CDR3 is built from 14 residues. V was cut by 2 bases and J by 3 bases, with 10 bases left in between. The DNA for the CDR3 is TGTGCCAGCAGTTTAAAAGGGAAGGACTATGGCTACACCTTC. Translation gives CASSLKGKDYGYTF.